This T cell receptor (beta chain) was recovered during a study of graft-versus-host responses after intestinal transplantation. Whole-study results and caveats: Among recipient marrow samples, GvH clones were found; some appeared first in ileum or blood.

In regard to this clone: Its antigen remains unknown.

Data came from immunoSEQ multiplex PCR; TCRdb stores just in-frame clones and leaves some out. The profile shows approximately 82,000 clones, 91% of them singletons. This CDR3 has 14 residues. V trimming: 5 bases; J trimming: 2 bases; junction bases outside the gene matches: 6. From germline, CDR1 is ENHRY and CDR2 SYGVKD. The specimen was unstimulated CD4+ T cells sorted from spleen or lymph node cells, collected before intestinal transplant. The sequence was obtained from a human donor who received an intestinal transplant. This chain connects TRBV10-3 to TRBJ2-7; 7 bases map to TRBD1. In DNA, the CDR3 is TGTGCCATCAGTAATAACAGGGGCCCCTACGAGCAGTACTTC. Protein sequence: CAISNNRGPYEQYF.